Given below is one TCR beta chain in context. Its antigen is currently not known. No base quality values were provided; no much bigger clone lies one nucleotide off. Miltenyi superparamagnetic beads coated with subset-specific monoclonal antibodies were used to isolate the T cell subsets. Every T cell population was isolated from peripheral blood. Mononuclear cells were obtained from whole blood by Ficoll separation, and monocytes were then depleted with anti-CD14 microbeads. Isolated cell populations were immediately resuspended in RNAprotect reagent. In general terms, the pan T sample was made up of CD3+ T cells. Library construction relied on multiplex PCR. The run used a 454 GS FLX. Semiquantitative ARM-PCR was used to amplify the TCR alpha and beta CDR3 regions from mRNA. ARM-PCR used tagged nested gene-specific primers, after which communal superprimers carried out exponential amplification. Nested primers were removed by exonuclease before the second amplification round on first-round PCR products. The amplicons were sequenced on the 454 platform, which can rapidly sequence millions of DNA fragments without cloning bias. An effective read was defined as a read mappable to both V and J germline segments. On the study's bioinformatics: Reads were assigned to germline V, D and J segments with IRmap, which uses pyromap, a Smith-Waterman modification adapted to 454 sequencing errors. D-beta assignments were filtered with cutoffs set at the 99th percentile of alignment scores obtained from simulated random sequences. CDR3 was defined as the amino acids between the conserved V-segment Y[YFLI]C motif and the J-segment [FW]GXGT motif. A compound Poisson process model, previously applied to large-scale EST data, was used to estimate repertoire diversity. A procedure for detecting cross-contamination was used to argue that sample contamination was not the source of the shared CDR3s. The public sequencing data were trimmed at Q25 with fastp and processed into clonotypes with MiXCR by TCRdb, which kept only in-frame beta chains. Each entry merges the rows of one CDR3 protein and shows their most common DNA and genes. These V and J calls rely on TCRdb rather than the paper's analysis. The sample table lists some 16,000 distinct CDR3 sequences, around 62% of them with a count of one. The ten largest clones take up around 37% of the sample.

A distance of 13 bases separates the germline ends of V and J, which lose 7 bases and 3 bases respectively. CDR1 and CDR2 (SNHLY, FYNNEI) derive from the germline V gene. The CDR3 covers 13 residues, taking in both the cysteine and the phenylalanine. Only CDR3 DNA is held: 39 bases, read in frame from base 1. The data originate from a study of relationships among human T cell subsets (dated by TCRdb to the early 2010s). Looking at the study overall: Eight distinct blood T cell populations were sequenced: pan T, CD8 cytotoxic, regulatory, Th1, Th2, naive plus transitional, activated and memory cells.

On the study overall, not on this receptor specifically: A CD4+CD8+ double-positive population could not be excluded by the bead-based sorting. The considerable overlap in CDR3s among Th1, Th2 and regulatory T cells was taken as suggesting that cell fate choices are stochastic. No statistically significant differences in V, D and J usage, CDR3 length or N-nucleotide additions were observed among the seven subsets. More than 55% of CD8+ cytotoxic sequences came from clones with more than 100 reads, while the regulatory and Th2 subsets showed few clones of that size. T cell counts went unrecorded for a couple of pan T samples, which were processed alongside pan B cells.

Material: total T cells sorted from blood. The cell subset or site label corresponds to: CD3+ T cells in general. Here the chain combines TRBV2 and TRBJ2-7; confidence is insufficient to name the D gene. The source is a man aged 40-49 years in good health. The DNA reads as follows: TGTGCCAGCAACCTCCCCTTCATCTACGAGCAGTACTTC. This translates into CASNLPFIYEQYF.